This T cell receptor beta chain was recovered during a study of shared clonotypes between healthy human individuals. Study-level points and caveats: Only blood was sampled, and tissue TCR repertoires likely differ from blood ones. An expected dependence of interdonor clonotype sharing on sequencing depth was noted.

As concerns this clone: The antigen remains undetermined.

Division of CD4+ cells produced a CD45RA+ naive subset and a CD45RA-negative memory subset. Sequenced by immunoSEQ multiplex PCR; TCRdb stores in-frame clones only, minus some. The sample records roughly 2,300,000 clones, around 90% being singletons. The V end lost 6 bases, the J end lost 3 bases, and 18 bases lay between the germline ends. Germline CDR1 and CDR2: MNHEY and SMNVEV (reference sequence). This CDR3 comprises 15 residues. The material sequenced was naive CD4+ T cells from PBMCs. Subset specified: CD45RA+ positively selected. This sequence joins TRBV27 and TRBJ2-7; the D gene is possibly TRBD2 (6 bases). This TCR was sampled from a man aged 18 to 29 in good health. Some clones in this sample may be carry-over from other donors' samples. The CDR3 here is CASRIGGLGSYEQYF. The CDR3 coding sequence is TGTGCCAGCAGAATCGGTGGTCTCGGGAGCTACGAGCAGTACTTC.